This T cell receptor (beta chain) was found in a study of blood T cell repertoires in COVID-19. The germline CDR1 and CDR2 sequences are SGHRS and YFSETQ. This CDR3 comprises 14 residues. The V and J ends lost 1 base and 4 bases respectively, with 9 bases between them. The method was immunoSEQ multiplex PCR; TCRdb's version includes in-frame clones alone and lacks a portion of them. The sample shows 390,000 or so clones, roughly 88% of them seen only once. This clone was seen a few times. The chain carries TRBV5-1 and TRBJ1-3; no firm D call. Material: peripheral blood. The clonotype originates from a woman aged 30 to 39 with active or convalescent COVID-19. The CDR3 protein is CASSLPAEGNTIYF. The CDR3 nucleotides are TGCGCCAGCAGCTTGCCGGCGGAAGGAAACACCATATATTTT.